Sequencing of this T cell receptor beta chain was carried out in a study of human T cells and chemical hapten exposure. Overall study context: Diagnoses of alopecia areata, totalis or universalis occurred in mostly female patients. Study-wide points: All donors were alopecia patients, so their immunity may differ from that of healthy people.

There are a few counts of this clonotype. Its target is not known. This CDR3 spans 15 amino acids. V was pared by 10 bases and J by 0 bases, with 6 bases of the junction left unmatched. CDR1 is MNHEY, CDR2 SVGAGI, per germline. A single record per CDR3 protein comes from TCRdb applying MiXCR to the RACE reads. The sample has over 80,000 distinct CDR3 sequences; approximately 11% are singletons. Specified time point: patch test 3, about 24 weeks after DPC sensitization. This sample's treatment: therapeutic diphenylcyclopropenone sensitization with weekly scalp DPC. People who gave samples had alopecia, were 18 to 70 years old, and were suitable for DPC.

The chain is built from TRBV6-5 and TRBJ2-6, with 7 bases that match TRBD1. The specimen was whole blood, collected in connection with sensitization to the hapten diphenylcyclopropenone (DPC). This TCR came from a woman in her 30s with alopecia areata. Some clones in this sample may be carry-over from other donors' samples. CDR3 DNA: TGTGCCATTTCGACAGGGCACTCTGGGGCCAACGTCCTGACTTTC. This sequence encodes CAISTGHSGANVLTF.